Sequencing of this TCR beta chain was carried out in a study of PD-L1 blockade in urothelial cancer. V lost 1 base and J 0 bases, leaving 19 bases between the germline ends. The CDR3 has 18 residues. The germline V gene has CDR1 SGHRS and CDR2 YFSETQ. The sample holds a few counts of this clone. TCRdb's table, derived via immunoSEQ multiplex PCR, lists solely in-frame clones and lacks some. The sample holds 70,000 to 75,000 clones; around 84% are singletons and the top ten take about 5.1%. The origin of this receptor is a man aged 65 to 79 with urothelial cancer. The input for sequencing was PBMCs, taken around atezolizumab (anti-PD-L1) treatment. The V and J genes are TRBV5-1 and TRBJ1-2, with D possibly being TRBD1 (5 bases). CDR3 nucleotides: TGCGCCAGCAGCTTGCTCCCGCAGGGTGAAGTTTCTAACTATGGCTACACCTTC. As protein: CASSLLPQGEVSNYGYTF.